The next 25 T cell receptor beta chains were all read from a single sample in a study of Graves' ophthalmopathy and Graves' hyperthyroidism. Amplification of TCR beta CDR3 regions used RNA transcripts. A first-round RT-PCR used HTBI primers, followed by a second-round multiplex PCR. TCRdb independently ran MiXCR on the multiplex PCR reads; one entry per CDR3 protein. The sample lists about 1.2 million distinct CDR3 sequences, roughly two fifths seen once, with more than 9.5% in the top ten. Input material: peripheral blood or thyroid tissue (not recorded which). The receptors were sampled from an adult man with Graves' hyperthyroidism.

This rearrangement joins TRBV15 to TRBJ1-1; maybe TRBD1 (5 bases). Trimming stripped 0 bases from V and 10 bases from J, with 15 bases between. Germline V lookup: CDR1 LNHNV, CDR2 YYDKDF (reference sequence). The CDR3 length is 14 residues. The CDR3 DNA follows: TGTGCCACCAGCAGAGATGGGGGTCGGGGAGGAGCTTTCTTT. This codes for CATSRDGGRGGAFF.

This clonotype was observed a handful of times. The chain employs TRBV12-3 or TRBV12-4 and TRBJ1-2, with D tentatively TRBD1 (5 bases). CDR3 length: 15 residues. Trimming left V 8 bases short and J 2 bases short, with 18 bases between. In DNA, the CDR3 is TGTGCCAGCTCCCCCGGGCGGGGGTGGAACTATGGCTACACCTTC. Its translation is CASSPGRGWNYGYTF.

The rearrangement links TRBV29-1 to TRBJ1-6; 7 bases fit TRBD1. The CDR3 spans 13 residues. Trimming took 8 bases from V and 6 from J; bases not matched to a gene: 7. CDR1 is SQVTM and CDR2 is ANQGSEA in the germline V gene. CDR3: CSLGAGGNSPLHF. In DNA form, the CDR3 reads TGCAGCTTGGGTGCAGGGGGTAATTCACCCCTCCACTTT.

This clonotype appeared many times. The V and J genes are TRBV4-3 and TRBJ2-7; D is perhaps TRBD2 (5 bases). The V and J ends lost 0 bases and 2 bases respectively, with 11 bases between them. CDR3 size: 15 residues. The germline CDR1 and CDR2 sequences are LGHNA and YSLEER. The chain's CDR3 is CASSQDTAEAYEQYF. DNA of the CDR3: TGCGCCAGCAGCCAAGATACGGCGGAGGCCTACGAGCAGTACTTC.

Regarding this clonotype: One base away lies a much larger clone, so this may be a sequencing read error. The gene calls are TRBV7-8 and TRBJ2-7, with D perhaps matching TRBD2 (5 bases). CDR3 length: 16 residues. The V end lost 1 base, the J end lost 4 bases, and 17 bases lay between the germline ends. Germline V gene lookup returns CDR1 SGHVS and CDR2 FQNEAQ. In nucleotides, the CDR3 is TGTGCCAGCAGCTTAGTCGGGGATCCCACCTCATACGAGCAGTACTTC. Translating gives CASSLVGDPTSYEQYF.

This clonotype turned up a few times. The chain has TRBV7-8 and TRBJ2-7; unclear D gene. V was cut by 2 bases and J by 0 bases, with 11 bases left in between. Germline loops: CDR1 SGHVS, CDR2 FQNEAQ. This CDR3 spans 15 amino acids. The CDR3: CASSLRISSSYEQYF. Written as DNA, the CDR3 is TGTGCCAGCAGCTTAAGGATATCCTCCTCCTACGAGCAGTACTTC.

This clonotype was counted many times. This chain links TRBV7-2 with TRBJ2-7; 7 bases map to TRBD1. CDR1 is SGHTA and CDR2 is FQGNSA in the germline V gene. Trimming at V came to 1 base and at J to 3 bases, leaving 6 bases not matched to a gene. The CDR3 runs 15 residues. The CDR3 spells CASSLVSGTDYEQYF. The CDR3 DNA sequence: TGTGCCAGCAGCTTAGTTTCCGGGACAGACTACGAGCAGTACTTC.

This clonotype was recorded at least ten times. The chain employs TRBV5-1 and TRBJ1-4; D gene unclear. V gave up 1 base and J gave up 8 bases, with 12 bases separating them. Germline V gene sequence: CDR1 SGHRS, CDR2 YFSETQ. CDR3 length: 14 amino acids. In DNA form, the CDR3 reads TGCGCCAGCAGCTTGAGTGGGCCAGAAGAAAAACTGTTTTTT. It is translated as CASSLSGPEEKLFF.

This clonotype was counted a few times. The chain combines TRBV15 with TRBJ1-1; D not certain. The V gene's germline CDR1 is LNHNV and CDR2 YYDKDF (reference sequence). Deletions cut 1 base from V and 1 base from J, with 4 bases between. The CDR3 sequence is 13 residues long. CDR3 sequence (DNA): TGTGCCACCAGCAGAGCAGGGAACACTGAAGCTTTCTTT. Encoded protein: CATSRAGNTEAFF.

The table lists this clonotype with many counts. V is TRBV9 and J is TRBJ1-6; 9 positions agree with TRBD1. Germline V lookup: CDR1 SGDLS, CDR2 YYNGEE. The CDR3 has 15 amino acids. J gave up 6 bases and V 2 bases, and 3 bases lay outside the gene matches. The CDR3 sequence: CASSVTGGSNSPLHF. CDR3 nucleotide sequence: TGTGCCAGCAGCGTTACAGGGGGCTCTAATTCACCCCTCCACTTT.

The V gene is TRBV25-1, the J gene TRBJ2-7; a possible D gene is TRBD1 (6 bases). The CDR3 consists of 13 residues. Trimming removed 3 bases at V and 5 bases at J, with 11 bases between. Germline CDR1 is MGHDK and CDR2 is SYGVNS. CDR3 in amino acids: CASSDSRTDEQYF. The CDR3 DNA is TGTGCCAGCAGTGACTCGAGGACAGACGAGCAGTACTTC.

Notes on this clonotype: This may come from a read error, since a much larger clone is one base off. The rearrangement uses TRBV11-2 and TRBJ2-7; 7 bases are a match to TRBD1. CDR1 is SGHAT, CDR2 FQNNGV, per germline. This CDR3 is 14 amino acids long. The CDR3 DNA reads TGTGTCAGCAGCATAGACAGGGTTTCCTACGAGCAGTACTTC. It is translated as CVSSIDRVSYEQYF.

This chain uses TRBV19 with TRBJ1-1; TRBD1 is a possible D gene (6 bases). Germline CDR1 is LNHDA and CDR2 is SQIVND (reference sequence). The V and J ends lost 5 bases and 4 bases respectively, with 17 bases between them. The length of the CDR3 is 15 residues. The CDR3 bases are TGTGCCAGTAGTCCCCGCCCTGAGGGGGGCACTGAAGCTTTCTTT. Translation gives CASSPRPEGGTEAFF.

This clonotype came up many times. The CDR3 DNA reads as TGCGCCAGCAGCCTCGGGGAGGAGCAGTACTTC. This codes for CASSLGEEQYF. The chain links TRBV5-1 to TRBJ2-7; a possible D gene is TRBD2 (5 bases). Germline V gives CDR1 SGHRS, CDR2 YFSETQ. The CDR3 is 11 residues long. The V and J ends lost 4 bases and 7 bases respectively, with 9 bases between them.

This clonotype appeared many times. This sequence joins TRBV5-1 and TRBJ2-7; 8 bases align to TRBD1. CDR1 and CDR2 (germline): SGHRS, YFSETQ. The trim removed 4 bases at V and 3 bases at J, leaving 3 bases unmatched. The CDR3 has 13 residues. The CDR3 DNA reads TGCGCCAGCAGCACACAGGGGGACTACGAGCAGTACTTC. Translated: CASSTQGDYEQYF.

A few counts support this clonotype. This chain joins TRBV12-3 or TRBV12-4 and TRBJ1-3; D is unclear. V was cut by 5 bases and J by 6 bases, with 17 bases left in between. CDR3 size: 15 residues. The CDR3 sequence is CASSPPGAGINTIYF. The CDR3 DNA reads TGTGCCAGCAGTCCCCCGGGTGCCGGAATAAACACCATATATTTT.

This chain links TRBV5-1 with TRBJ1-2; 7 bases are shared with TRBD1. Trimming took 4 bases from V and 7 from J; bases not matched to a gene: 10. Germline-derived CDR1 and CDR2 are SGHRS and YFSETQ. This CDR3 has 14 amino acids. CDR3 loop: CASSPRQGTAGYTF. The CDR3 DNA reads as TGCGCCAGCAGCCCCCGACAGGGCACCGCTGGCTACACCTTC.

DNA of the CDR3: TGTGCCAGCAGCTTAGAGGGGGAGGGCAATCAGCCCCAGCATTTT. This gives the protein CASSLEGEGNQPQHF. The chain has TRBV7-9 and TRBJ1-5; TRBD1 might be the D (6 bases). V was shortened by 1 base and J by 2 bases, with 9 bases between the two germline ends. Looked up from germline, CDR1 is SEHNR and CDR2 is FQNEAQ (reference sequence). The CDR3 is made up of 15 amino acids.

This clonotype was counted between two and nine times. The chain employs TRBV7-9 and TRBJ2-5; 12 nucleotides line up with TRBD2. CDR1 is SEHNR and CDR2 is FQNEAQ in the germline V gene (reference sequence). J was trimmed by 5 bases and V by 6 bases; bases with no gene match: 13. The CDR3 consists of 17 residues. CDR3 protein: CASSPNKLAGGLETQYF. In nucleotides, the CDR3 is TGTGCCAGCAGTCCCAATAAACTAGCGGGGGGTTTGGAGACCCAGTACTTC. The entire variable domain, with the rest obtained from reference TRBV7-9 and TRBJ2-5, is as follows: DTGVSQNPRHKITKRGQNVTFRCDPISEHNRLYWYRQTLGQGPEFLTYFQNEAQLEKSRLLSDRFSAERPKGSFSTLEIQRTEQGDSAMYLCASSPNKLAGGLETQYFGPGTRLLVL.

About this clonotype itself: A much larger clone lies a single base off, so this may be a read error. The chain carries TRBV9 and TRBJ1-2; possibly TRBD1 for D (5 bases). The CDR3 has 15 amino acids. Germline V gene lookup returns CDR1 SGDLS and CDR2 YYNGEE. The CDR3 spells CAGSEMTGANYGYTF. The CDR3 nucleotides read TGTGCCGGCAGCGAGATGACGGGGGCTAACTATGGCTACACCTTC.

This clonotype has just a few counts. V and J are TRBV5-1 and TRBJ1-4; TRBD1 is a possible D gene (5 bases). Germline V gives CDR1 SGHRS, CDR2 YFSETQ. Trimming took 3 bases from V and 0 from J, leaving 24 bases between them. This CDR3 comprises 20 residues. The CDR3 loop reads CASSSYVLPTGDATNEKLFF. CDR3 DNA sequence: TGCGCCAGCAGCTCCTATGTCCTACCGACGGGGGACGCAACTAATGAAAAACTGTTTTTT. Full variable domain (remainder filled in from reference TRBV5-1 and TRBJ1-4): KAGVTQTPRYLIKTRGQQVTLSCSPISGHRSVSWYQQTPGQGLQFLFEYFSETQRNKGNFPGRFSGRQFSNSRSEMNVSTLELGDSALYLCASSSYVLPTGDATNEKLFFGSGTQLSVL.

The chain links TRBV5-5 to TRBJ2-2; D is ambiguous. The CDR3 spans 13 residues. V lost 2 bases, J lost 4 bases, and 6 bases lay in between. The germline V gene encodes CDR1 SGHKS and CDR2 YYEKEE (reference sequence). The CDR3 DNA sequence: TGTGCCAGCAGCTTCCGACCCACCGGGGAGCTGTTTTTT. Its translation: CASSFRPTGELFF. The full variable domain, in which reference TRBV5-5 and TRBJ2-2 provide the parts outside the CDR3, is DAGVTQSPTHLIKTRGQQVTLRCSPISGHKSVSWYQQVLGQGPQFIFQYYEKEERGRGNFPDRFSARQFPNYSSELNVNALLLGDSALYLCASSFRPTGELFFGEGSRLTVL.

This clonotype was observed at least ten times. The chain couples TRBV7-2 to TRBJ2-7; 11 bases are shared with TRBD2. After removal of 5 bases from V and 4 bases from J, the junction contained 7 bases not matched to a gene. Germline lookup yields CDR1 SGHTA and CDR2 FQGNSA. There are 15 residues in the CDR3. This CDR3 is CASSPLAGVRYEQYF. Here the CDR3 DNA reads TGTGCCAGCAGCCCACTAGCGGGAGTTAGATACGAGCAGTACTTC.

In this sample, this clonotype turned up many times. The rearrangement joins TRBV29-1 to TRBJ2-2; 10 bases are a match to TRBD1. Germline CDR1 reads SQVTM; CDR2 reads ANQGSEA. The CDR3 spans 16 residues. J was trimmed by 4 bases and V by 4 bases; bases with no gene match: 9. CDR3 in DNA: TGCAGCGTTGCCCAAGGGGACAGGGGAGTCACCGGGGAGCTGTTTTTT. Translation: CSVAQGDRGVTGELFF.

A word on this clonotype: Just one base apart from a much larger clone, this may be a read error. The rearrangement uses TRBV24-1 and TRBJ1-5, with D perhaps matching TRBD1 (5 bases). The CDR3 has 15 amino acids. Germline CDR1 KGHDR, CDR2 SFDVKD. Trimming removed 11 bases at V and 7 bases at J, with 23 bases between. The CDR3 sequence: CASSAQGPPQQPQHF. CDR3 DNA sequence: TGTGCCAGCAGCGCCCAGGGACCGCCCCAGCAGCCCCAGCATTTT.